Listed below are T cell receptor beta chains from one sample, sequenced in a study of shared clonotypes between healthy human individuals. Some clones are missing from TCRdb's copy, which holds only in-frame ones; the method was immunoSEQ multiplex PCR. The table records about 2.1 million clones, about 94% of them present only once. Sequencing input: naive CD8+ T cells from PBMCs. The receptor source for this set is a man between 18 and 35 years old in good health. Some clones in this sample may be carry-over from other donors' samples. CDR3s include the opening cysteine and the closing phenylalanine or tryptophan. The D gene is left open where the match is weak. For some rows the clone size is stated as once, few or many, or as a class when expanded; others skip it.

d_gene	j_gene	len	v_gene	abundance	CDR3nt	CDR3aa
-	TRBJ2-7	14	TRBV21-1	-	TGTGCCAGCAGCAAAGATGGCAGTACCTACGAGCAGTACTTC	CASSKDGSTYEQYF
TRBD2	TRBJ2-5	15	TRBV6-6	-	TGTGCCAGCAGTTACTGGCGGGAGGTGAGAGAGACCCAGTACTTC	CASSYWREVRETQYF
TRBD1	TRBJ2-5	16	TRBV10-2	-	TGCGCCAGCAGCGGGGACCGGGACAGTAACCAAGAGACCCAGTACTTC	CASSGDRDSNQETQYF
-	TRBJ2-7	15	TRBV15	-	TGTGCCACCAGCAGAGATAGGGGGGGGCTCTACGAGCAGTACTTC	CATSRDRGGLYEQYF
TRBD1	TRBJ2-1	14	TRBV9	-	TGTGCCAGTAACACCGGGACAGCTTACAATGAGCAGTTCTTC	CASNTGTAYNEQFF
-	TRBJ2-7	21	TRBV27	-	TGTGCCAGCAGTAGAGGACTATTACGGGGGTCTCCTACGACCACATTGGACGAGCAGTACTTC	CASSRGLLRGSPTTTLDEQYF
-	TRBJ2-7	15	TRBV27	-	TGTGCCAGCAGTTCCAGGACAGAGCTCACCTACGAGCAGTACTTC	CASSSRTELTYEQYF
-	TRBJ2-7	16	TRBV4-2	-	TGTGCCAGCAGCCATCGCAGCGGGTTCCCCTCCTACGAGCAGTACTTC	CASSHRSGFPSYEQYF
-	TRBJ2-3	18	TRBV28	-	TGTGCCAGCAGTTCTTTTCCCCCCACAGGGCCAAGCACAGATACGCAGTATTTT	CASSSFPPTGPSTDTQYF
-	TRBJ1-2	14	TRBV5-5	once	TGTGCCAGCAGCTGGACACAGGGCGACTATGGCTACACCTTC	CASSWTQGDYGYTF